Shown below are 2 T cell receptor beta chains from a single sample sequenced in a study of cytomegalovirus exposure and HLA in healthy donors. The study ran its PCR with 60 Vbeta and 13 Jbeta primers. The method was immunoSEQ multiplex PCR; TCRdb's version includes in-frame clones alone and lacks a portion of them. The sample holds 100,000 to 150,000 clones, more than 60% seen once. The sequenced material came from PBMCs. Receptors were obtained from a woman in her forties or fifties in good health and CMV-seropositive.

The V call is TRBV5-1, the J call TRBJ1-2; no clear D. The germline V and J ends were trimmed by 0 bases and 5 bases, with 17 bases remaining between them. Germline V gene lookup returns CDR1 SGHRS and CDR2 YFSETQ. CDR3 size: 16 residues. CDR3 loop: CASSLAPGGGKYGYTF. CDR3 coding DNA: TGCGCCAGCAGCTTGGCCCCCGGTGGAGGTAAATATGGCTACACCTTC.

CDR3 region: CASIIRYGANYGYTF. CDR3 coding DNA: TGTGCCAGCATCATCCGATACGGGGCTAACTATGGCTACACCTTC. V gene TRBV27 combines with J gene TRBJ1-2; D uncertain. The length of the CDR3 is 15 residues. Per the germline V gene, CDR1 is MNHEY and CDR2 is SMNVEV (reference sequence). V lost 7 bases to trimming and J lost 0 bases, with 15 bases between them.